The clone carrying this T cell receptor (beta chain) was seen a few times. Germline V lookup: CDR1 MNHNY, CDR2 SVGAGI (reference sequence). Germline trimming cut 5 bases from V and 5 bases from J; bases unmatched to any gene: 10. This CDR3 region has 15 residues. This sample is part of a study of blood T cell repertoires in COVID-19. This table comes from immunoSEQ multiplex PCR, and its TCRdb copy is limited to in-frame clones, with some not included. The table lists some 75,000 clones, 86% of them singletons. The rearrangement uses TRBV6-6 and TRBJ2-5; 8 nucleotides match TRBD1. The sample comprised peripheral blood. The receptor comes from an elderly man with COVID-19, enrolled during active disease. The CDR3 DNA reads as TGTGCCAGCAGTCGATACAGGGGGGTAGGTGAGACCCAGTACTTC. Amino acids: CASSRYRGVGETQYF.